This T cell receptor (beta chain) was captured by sequencing in a study of CD8 T cells in Susac syndrome. Study details: Treatment at blood withdrawal was none, corticosteroids, or intravenous immunoglobulin alone in Susac syndrome patients.

0.5 to 1 ug RNA was reverse transcribed with random hexamers. TCRdb ran MiXCR on the immunoSEQ multiplex PCR reads and lists one entry per CDR3 protein. This table holds hundreds of thousands of distinct CDR3 sequences, roughly 93% found once. Per the germline V gene, CDR1 is SGHRS and CDR2 is YFSETQ. Trimming left V 2 bases short and J 6 bases short, with 12 bases between. The CDR3 has 15 amino acids. The source of this sequence is a human donor with Susac syndrome. The chain employs TRBV5-1 and TRBJ1-6, with D unresolved. Material: CD4+ T cells from PBMCs. The CDR3 DNA reads as TGCGCCAGCAGCTTAACGCAGAACTTTAATTCACCCCTCCACTTT. Protein: CASSLTQNFNSPLHF.